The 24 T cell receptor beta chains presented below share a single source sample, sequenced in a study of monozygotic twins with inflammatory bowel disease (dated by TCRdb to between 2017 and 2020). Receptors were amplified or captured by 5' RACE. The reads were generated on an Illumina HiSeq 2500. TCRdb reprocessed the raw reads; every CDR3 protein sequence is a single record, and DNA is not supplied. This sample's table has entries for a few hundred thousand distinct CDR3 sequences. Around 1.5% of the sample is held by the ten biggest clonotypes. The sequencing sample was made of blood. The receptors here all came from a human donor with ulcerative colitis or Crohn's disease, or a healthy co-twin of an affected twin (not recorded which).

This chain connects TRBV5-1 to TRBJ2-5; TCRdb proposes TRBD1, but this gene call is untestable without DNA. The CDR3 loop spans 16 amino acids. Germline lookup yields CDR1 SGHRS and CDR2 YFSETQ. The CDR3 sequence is CASSSFSRGMVETQYF.

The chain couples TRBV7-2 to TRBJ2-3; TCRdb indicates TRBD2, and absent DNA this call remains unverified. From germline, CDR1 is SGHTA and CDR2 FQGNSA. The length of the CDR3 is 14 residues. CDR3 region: CASSSRTSYDTQYF.

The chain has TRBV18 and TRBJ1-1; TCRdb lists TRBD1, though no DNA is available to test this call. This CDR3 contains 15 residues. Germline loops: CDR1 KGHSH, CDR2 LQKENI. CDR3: CASSPQSQWATEAFF.

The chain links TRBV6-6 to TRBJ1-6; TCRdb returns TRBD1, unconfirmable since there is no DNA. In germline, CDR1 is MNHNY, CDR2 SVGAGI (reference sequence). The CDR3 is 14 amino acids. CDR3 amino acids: CASTPGTGPSPLHF.

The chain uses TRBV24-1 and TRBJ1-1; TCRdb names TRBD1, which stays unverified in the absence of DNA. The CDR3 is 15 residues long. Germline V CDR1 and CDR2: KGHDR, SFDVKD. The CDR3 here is CATSDSGTGGTEAFF.

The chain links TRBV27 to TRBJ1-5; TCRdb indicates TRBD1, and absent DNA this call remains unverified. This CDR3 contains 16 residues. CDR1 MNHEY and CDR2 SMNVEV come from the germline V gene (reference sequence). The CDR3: CASSLSATGTNQPQHF.

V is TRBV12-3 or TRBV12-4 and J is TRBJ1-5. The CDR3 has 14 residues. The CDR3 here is CASSLGEGPQPQHF.

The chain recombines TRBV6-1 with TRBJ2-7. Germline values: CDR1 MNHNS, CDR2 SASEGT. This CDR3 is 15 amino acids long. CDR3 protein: CASSLQPYSSYEQYF.

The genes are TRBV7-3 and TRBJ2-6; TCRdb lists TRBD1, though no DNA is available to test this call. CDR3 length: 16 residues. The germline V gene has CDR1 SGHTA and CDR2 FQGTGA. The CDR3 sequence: CASSPSGVAGANVLTF.

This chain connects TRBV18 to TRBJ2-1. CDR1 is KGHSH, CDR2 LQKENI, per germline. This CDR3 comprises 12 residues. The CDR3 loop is CASSGDTNEQFF.

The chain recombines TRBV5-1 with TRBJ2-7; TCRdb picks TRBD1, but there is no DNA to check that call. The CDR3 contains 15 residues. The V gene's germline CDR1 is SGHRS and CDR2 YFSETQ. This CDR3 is CASSFEGSFSYEQYF.

This chain's CDR3 is CASTSTNEKLFF. The chain carries TRBV7-9 and TRBJ1-4. In germline, CDR1 is SEHNR, CDR2 FQNEAQ (reference sequence). The CDR3 covers 12 residues.

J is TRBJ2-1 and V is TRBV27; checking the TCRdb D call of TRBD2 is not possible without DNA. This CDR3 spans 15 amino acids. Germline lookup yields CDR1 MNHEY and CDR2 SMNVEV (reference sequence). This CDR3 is CASSRLAPIYNEQFF.

CDR3 loop: CASSLDMGTKSGAQYF. This chain joins TRBV5-6 and TRBJ2-5; no DNA is available, so the TRBD1 call from TCRdb remains unchecked. CDR1 is SGHDT and CDR2 is YYEEEE in the germline V gene. The CDR3 extends over 16 amino acids.

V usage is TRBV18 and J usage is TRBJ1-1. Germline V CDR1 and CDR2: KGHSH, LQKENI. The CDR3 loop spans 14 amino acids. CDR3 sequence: CASSRLGPTPEAFF.

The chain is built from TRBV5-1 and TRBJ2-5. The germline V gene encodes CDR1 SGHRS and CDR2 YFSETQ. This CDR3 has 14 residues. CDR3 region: CASSRRTNQETQYF.

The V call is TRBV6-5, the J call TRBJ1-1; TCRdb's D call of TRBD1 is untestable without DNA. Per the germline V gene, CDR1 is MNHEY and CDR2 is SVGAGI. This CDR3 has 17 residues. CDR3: CASSYSGTGLVNTEAFF.

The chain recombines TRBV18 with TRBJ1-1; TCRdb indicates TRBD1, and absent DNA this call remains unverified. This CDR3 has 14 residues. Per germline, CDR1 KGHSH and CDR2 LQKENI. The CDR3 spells CASSPMGENTEAFF.

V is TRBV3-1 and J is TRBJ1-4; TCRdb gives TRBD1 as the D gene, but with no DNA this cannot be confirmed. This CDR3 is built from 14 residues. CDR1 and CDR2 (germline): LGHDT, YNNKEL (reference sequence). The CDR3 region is CASSHRDDGEKLFF.

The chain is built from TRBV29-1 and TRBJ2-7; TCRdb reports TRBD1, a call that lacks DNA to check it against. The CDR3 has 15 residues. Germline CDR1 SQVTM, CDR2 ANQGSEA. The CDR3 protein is CSAQDLRGGVFEQYF.

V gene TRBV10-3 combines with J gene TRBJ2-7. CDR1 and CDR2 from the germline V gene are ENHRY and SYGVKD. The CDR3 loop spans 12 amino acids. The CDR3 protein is CAISNQGNEQYF.

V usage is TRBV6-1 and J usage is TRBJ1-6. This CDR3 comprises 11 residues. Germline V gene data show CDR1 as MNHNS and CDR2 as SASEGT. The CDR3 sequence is CASRSNSPLHF.

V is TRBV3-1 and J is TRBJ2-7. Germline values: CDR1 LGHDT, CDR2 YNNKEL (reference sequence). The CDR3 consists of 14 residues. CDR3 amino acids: CASSQDVGWYEQYF.

CDR3 sequence: CASVPSGGGGSPLHF. J is TRBJ1-6 and V is TRBV2; TCRdb reports TRBD1, a call that lacks DNA to check it against. The CDR3 is 15 amino acids. Germline V gene sequence: CDR1 SNHLY, CDR2 FYNNEI.